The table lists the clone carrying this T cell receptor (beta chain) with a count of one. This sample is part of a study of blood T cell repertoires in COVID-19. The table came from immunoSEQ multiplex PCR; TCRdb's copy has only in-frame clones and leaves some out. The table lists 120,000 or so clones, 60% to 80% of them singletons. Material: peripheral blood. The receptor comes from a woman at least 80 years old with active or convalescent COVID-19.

The CDR3 nucleotides are TGTGCCAGCAGTTTCCCGGGACAGGGATACGAGCAGTACTTC. This encodes CASSFPGQGYEQYF. The chain is built from TRBV28 and TRBJ2-7; 9 bases align to TRBD1. The CDR3 covers 14 residues. The J segment lost 4 bases and the V segment lost 3 bases, leaving 4 bases of the junction unmatched. CDR1 is MDHEN, CDR2 SYDVKM, per germline.